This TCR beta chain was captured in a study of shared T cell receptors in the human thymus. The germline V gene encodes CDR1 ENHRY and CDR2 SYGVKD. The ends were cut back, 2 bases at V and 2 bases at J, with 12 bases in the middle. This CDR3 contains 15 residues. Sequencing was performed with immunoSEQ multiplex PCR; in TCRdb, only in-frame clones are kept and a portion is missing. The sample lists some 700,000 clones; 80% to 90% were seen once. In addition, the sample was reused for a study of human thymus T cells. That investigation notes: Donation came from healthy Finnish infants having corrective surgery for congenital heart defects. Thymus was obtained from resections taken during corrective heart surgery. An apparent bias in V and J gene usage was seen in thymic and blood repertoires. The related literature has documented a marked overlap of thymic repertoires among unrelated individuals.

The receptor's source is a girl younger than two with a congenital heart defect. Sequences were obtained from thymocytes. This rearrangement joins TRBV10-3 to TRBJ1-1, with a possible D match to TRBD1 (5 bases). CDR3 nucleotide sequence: TGTGCCATCAGTGAGAGTAAAGGGGATAACACTGAAGCTTTCTTT. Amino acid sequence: CAISESKGDNTEAFF.